This T cell receptor beta chain derives from a study of T-cell memory formation after mild COVID-19. TCRdb processed the 5' RACE reads anew with MiXCR; each CDR3 protein has one entry. This table holds roughly 43,000 distinct CDR3 sequences, about a tenth found once. The sample taken for sequencing was PBMCs or a T cell subset sorted from them (not recorded which). This TCR came from an adult woman who had mild COVID-19 (a few samples of this study predate the infection). Cell type and time point are not known.

As DNA, the CDR3 is TGTGCCAGCAGGGGGGGGCGGGCCAACGTCCTGACTTTC. As protein: CASRGGRANVLTF. The rearrangement uses TRBV6-5 and TRBJ2-6; tentatively, D is TRBD2 (7 bases). Germline CDR1 is MNHEY and CDR2 is SVGAGI. Trimming took 6 bases from V and 5 from J, leaving 8 bases between them. The CDR3 consists of 13 residues.